Reported below is one TCR beta chain. Its antigen remains unidentified. This entry is derived from a study of T-cell memory formation after mild COVID-19. On the study more broadly: The two donors had largely donor-specific TCR clusters.

V gave up 3 bases and J gave up 12 bases, with 12 bases separating them. The CDR3 covers 13 residues. The germline V gene encodes CDR1 SEHNR and CDR2 FQNEAQ (reference sequence). Study results and caveats: Some responding clones appeared in pre-infection memory, suggesting cross-reactive memory joined.

TCRdb re-called the 5' RACE reads through MiXCR, storing one row per CDR3 protein. This sample has hundreds of thousands of distinct CDR3 sequences, with roughly 20% found just once. The clonotype was recovered from an adult woman who had mild COVID-19 (a few samples of this study predate the infection). Cell type and time point are not known. This chain connects TRBV7-9 to TRBJ2-6, with D possibly TRBD1 on 6 matching bases. Material: PBMCs or a T cell subset sorted from them (not recorded which). CDR3: CASSFRQVRVLTF. The DNA of the CDR3 is TGTGCCAGCAGCTTCCGACAGGTTCGCGTCCTGACTTTC.